This T cell receptor beta chain emerged from a study of identical twins. Study results and limitations: The analysis was cross-sectional rather than longitudinal within donors.

A universal primer site came from template switching; cDNA carried unique molecular identifiers. Using its own MiXCR run on the 5' RACE reads, TCRdb lists one record per CDR3 protein. Among some 790,000 distinct CDR3 sequences listed, 15% to 20% were seen once. From germline, CDR1 is ENHRY and CDR2 SYGVKD. This CDR3 is built from 16 residues. With V trimmed by 3 bases and J by 5 bases, 4 bases remained unmatched. Regarding this clonotype: The target antigen is unknown.

These data were also filed under a second study, of T cells expressing NK-cell markers. From that second work: HCMV specificity was not established for the expanded NKG2C+ T cell clones.

This receptor was obtained from a woman aged 18-29 years in good health. J is TRBJ2-2 and V is TRBV10-3; 12 bases map to TRBD2. The sequencing input was PBMCs. The CDR3 loop is CAISELAGGGTGELFF. CDR3 bases: TGTGCCATCAGTGAACTAGCGGGAGGCGGAACCGGGGAGCTGTTTTTT.